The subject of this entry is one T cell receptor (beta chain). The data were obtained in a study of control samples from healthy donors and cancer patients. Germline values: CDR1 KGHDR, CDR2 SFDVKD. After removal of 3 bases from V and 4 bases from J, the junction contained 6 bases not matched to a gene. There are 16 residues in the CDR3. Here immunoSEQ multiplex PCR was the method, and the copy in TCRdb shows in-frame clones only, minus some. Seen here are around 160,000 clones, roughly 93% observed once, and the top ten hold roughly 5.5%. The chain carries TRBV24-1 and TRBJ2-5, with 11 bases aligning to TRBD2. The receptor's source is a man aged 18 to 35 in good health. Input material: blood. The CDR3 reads CATSDPSTSGGETQYF. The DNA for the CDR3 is TGTGCCACCAGTGATCCATCAACTAGCGGGGGAGAGACCCAGTACTTC.